This entry lists 29 T cell receptor beta chains sequenced from one sample in a study of CD8 T cells in Susac syndrome. RNA totalling roughly 0.45 to 1 ug underwent reverse transcription with random hexamers. TCRdb reanalysed the immunoSEQ multiplex PCR reads using MiXCR and keeps one entry per CDR3 protein. This table has about 140,000 distinct CDR3 sequences, around 93% appearing once. Specimen: CD4+ T cells from PBMCs. These receptors all come from a human donor with Susac syndrome.

The gene calls are TRBV20-1 and TRBJ1-5; 9 positions agree with TRBD1. CDR1 is DFQATT, CDR2 SNEGSKA, per germline (reference sequence). Trimming cost V 3 bases and J 9 bases; bases outside gene matches: 6. This CDR3 region has 13 residues. The CDR3 here is CSASPGQGGPQHF. In nucleotides, the CDR3 is TGCAGTGCTAGCCCGGGACAGGGTGGGCCCCAGCATTTT.

The chain joins TRBV27 to TRBJ2-7; possibly TRBD2 for D (6 bases). The CDR3 runs to 16 residues. Per the germline V gene, CDR1 is MNHEY and CDR2 is SMNVEV (reference sequence). V lost 5 bases to trimming and J lost 3 bases, with 20 bases between them. The CDR3 is CASSRLVSRGSYEQYF. CDR3 in DNA: TGTGCCAGCAGTCGACTAGTGAGTCGAGGGAGCTACGAGCAGTACTTC.

The chain recombines TRBV29-1 with TRBJ1-1; a weak D match, TRBD1 (5 bases). The germline CDR1 and CDR2 sequences are SQVTM and ANQGSEA. Trimming stripped 6 bases from V and 3 bases from J, with 17 bases between. CDR3 length equals 14 residues. DNA of the CDR3: TGCAGCGTGCAAGAAAATCAGGGAGACACTGAAGCTTTCTTT. This encodes CSVQENQGDTEAFF.

This rearrangement joins TRBV19 to TRBJ1-3; no definite D call. The ends were cut back, 4 bases at V and 10 bases at J, with 8 bases in the middle. The V gene's germline CDR1 is LNHDA and CDR2 SQIVND (reference sequence). This CDR3 is built from 11 residues. The CDR3 DNA reads as TGTGCCAGTAGTACTGGAGGGACCATATATTTT. It is translated as CASSTGGTIYF.

The J gene is TRBJ1-2, the V gene TRBV20-1; 7 positions agree with TRBD1. The CDR3 has 16 residues. The germline gives CDR1 DFQATT, CDR2 SNEGSKA (reference sequence). V trimming: 1 base; J trimming: 7 bases; junction bases outside the gene matches: 15. CDR3 sequence reads: CSARGATSGGLGGYTF. The DNA of the CDR3 is TGCAGTGCTAGAGGAGCGACTTCAGGGGGGCTTGGTGGCTACACCTTC.

This clonotype was seen a handful of times. The rearrangement links TRBV6-2 or TRBV6-3 to TRBJ1-1; D unresolved. CDR1 MNHEY and CDR2 SVGEGT come from the germline V gene. The CDR3 is 12 amino acids. V was clipped by 8 bases and J by 0 bases, with 7 bases between them. The CDR3 region has the DNA TGTGCCAGCGGCAGCGTGAACACTGAAGCTTTCTTT. It yields the protein CASGSVNTEAFF.

The CDR3 DNA sequence: TGTGCCTGGAGTTTTGACCGTCCTCCCTACACCTTC. It encodes CAWSFDRPPYTF. This chain joins TRBV30 and TRBJ1-2; D not resolved. V lost 2 bases and J lost 10, with 14 bases in between. CDR1 GTSNPN and CDR2 SVGIG come from the germline V gene (reference sequence). The CDR3 length is 12 residues.

The V call is TRBV7-8, the J call TRBJ2-1; TRBD2 aligns across 9 bases. The germline gives CDR1 SGHVS, CDR2 FQNEAQ. The ends lost 5 bases at V and 2 bases at J; junction bases unmatched: 7. The CDR3 spans 16 residues. CDR3 sequence reads: CASSRLAGVAYNEQFF. CDR3 bases: TGTGCCAGCAGCCGTTTAGCGGGAGTGGCCTACAATGAGCAGTTCTTC.

This chain uses TRBV9 with TRBJ2-3; 7 bases map to TRBD2. The CDR3 runs 14 residues. Trimming removed 6 bases from V and 3 bases from J; junction bases left unmatched: 7. Germline loops: CDR1 SGDLS, CDR2 YYNGEE. The CDR3 DNA follows: TGTGCCAGCACTCCCCCGGGGGGTACAGATACGCAGTATTTT. This gives the protein CASTPPGGTDTQYF.

V is TRBV18 and J is TRBJ2-3; D may be TRBD2 (5 bases). Germline CDR1 and CDR2: KGHSH and LQKENI. The CDR3 spans 13 residues. Between the trimmed V and J ends, which lost 3 bases and 2 bases, there was a span of 6 bases. This CDR3 is CASSPGDTDTQYF. In DNA, the CDR3 is TGTGCCAGCTCACCGGGAGACACAGATACGCAGTATTTT. The whole variable domain, remainder taken from reference TRBV18 and TRBJ2-3, is NAGVMQNPRHLVRRRGQEARLRCSPMKGHSHVYWYRQLPEEGLKFMVYLQKENIIDESGMPKERFSAEFPKEGPSILRIQQVVRGDSAAYFCASSPGDTDTQYFGPGTRLTVL.

The chain has TRBV15 and TRBJ1-5; TRBD1 agrees at 7 bases. Trimming removed 5 bases from V and 4 bases from J; junction bases left unmatched: 5. Germline V lookup: CDR1 LNHNV, CDR2 YYDKDF (reference sequence). The CDR3 extends over 14 amino acids. As DNA, the CDR3 is TGTGCCACCAGCGCACAGGGGCAGAATCAGCCCCAGCATTTT. Translated, it gives CATSAQGQNQPQHF.

The chain joins TRBV3-1 to TRBJ2-3, with D perhaps TRBD1 (6 bases). Trimming pared 3 bases from V and 1 base from J, leaving 11 bases between. Germline CDR1 LGHDT, CDR2 YNNKEL (reference sequence). The CDR3 totals 15 residues. CDR3 nucleotide sequence: TGTGCCAGCAGCCACGACAGGCTTCGCACAGATACGCAGTATTTT. Encoded protein: CASSHDRLRTDTQYF.

The chain employs TRBV30 and TRBJ1-1; perhaps TRBD1 as D (6 bases). V was clipped by 8 bases and J by 3 bases, with 19 bases between them. This CDR3 region has 14 residues. Germline V gene data show CDR1 as GTSNPN and CDR2 as SVGIG (reference sequence). The CDR3 protein is CARAGGGLDTEAFF. For the CDR3, the DNA is TGTGCCAGAGCCGGGGGGGGGCTCGACACTGAAGCTTTCTTT.

The gene calls are TRBV29-1 and TRBJ2-2; tentatively, D is TRBD1 or TRBD2 (5 bases each). V dropped 5 bases and J dropped 5 bases, with 21 bases sitting between them. The CDR3 runs 16 residues. The germline CDR1 and CDR2 sequences are SQVTM and ANQGSEA. DNA for the CDR3: TGCAGCGTTAAAGGGATCCTGGGGGTTAGGACCGGGGAGCTGTTTTTT. Encoded protein: CSVKGILGVRTGELFF.

CDR3 bases: TGTGCCAGCTCACCCGGACAGGACTATGGCTACACCTTC. This codes for CASSPGQDYGYTF. The rearrangement links TRBV18 to TRBJ1-2; 7 bases fit TRBD1. This CDR3 has 13 amino acids. After removal of 3 bases from V and 3 bases from J, the junction contained 1 base not matched to a gene. The germline V gene has CDR1 KGHSH and CDR2 LQKENI.

This chain connects TRBV29-1 to TRBJ2-7; 7 bases are shared with TRBD1. This CDR3 contains 12 residues. Trimming took 5 bases from V and 2 from J; bases not matched to a gene: 3. CDR1 is SQVTM and CDR2 is ANQGSEA in the germline V gene. Here the CDR3 DNA reads TGCAGCGTTCAGACAGGGACCTACGAGCAGTACTTC. It codes for CSVQTGTYEQYF.

The chain combines TRBV20-1 with TRBJ2-5, with TRBD2 matching 7 bases. Germline trimming cut 6 bases from V and 0 bases from J; bases unmatched to any gene: 13. Germline CDR1 DFQATT, CDR2 SNEGSKA (reference sequence). CDR3 length: 16 residues. In DNA, the CDR3 is TGCAGTGCCTTCTGGGCGGGGGAGGACTACCAAGAGACCCAGTACTTC. As protein: CSAFWAGEDYQETQYF.

The chain's CDR3 is CSVRDFFGQFF. Written as DNA, the CDR3 is TGCAGCGTACGCGACTTTTTCGGGCAGTTCTTC. The rearrangement joins TRBV29-1 to TRBJ2-1; no clear D. The germline V and J ends were trimmed by 6 bases and 12 bases, with 15 bases remaining between them. This CDR3 has 11 amino acids. Per the germline V gene, CDR1 is SQVTM and CDR2 is ANQGSEA.

This clonotype was seen a few times. The chain has TRBV4-2 and TRBJ1-2; D remains unclear. The germline gives CDR1 LGHNA, CDR2 YNFKEQ. V lost 1 base, J lost 2 bases, and 2 bases lay in between. CDR3 length: 12 residues. The CDR3 DNA reads TGTGCCAGCAGCCAAGCAAACTATGGCTACACCTTC. Its protein is CASSQANYGYTF.

The CDR3 DNA reads TGTGCCAGCAGTCAAGTTTGGGGTGAGCAGTTCTTC. This gives the protein CASSQVWGEQFF. V is TRBV28 and J is TRBJ2-1; D ambiguous. V dropped 5 bases and J dropped 9 bases, with 11 bases sitting between them. Germline V gives CDR1 MDHEN, CDR2 SYDVKM. The CDR3 extends over 12 amino acids.

V usage is TRBV9 and J usage is TRBJ2-5, with D uncertain. This CDR3 is built from 13 residues. Germline lookup yields CDR1 SGDLS and CDR2 YYNGEE. V lost 0 bases and J 7 bases, leaving 10 bases between the germline ends. The CDR3 spells CASSVESSGTQYF. CDR3 bases: TGTGCCAGCAGCGTAGAGTCCTCTGGGACCCAGTACTTC.

The sample holds one count of this clonotype. The chain is built from TRBV20-1 and TRBJ1-5, with D perhaps matching TRBD1 (6 bases). V was shortened by 6 bases and J by 2 bases, with 20 bases between the two germline ends. Germline CDR1 is DFQATT and CDR2 is SNEGSKA (reference sequence). The CDR3 has 16 residues. The CDR3 sequence: CSAPSWGGLGNQPQHF. The CDR3 nucleotides read TGCAGTGCCCCCTCTTGGGGGGGGCTAGGCAATCAGCCCCAGCATTTT.

The chain links TRBV28 to TRBJ2-5; perhaps D is TRBD1 or TRBD2 (5 bases each). The CDR3 has 14 residues. CDR1 is MDHEN, CDR2 SYDVKM, per germline. The germline V and J ends were trimmed by 6 bases and 0 bases, with 11 bases remaining between them. The CDR3: CASSLPGHQETQYF. The CDR3 bases are TGTGCCAGCAGCCTCCCGGGACACCAAGAGACCCAGTACTTC.

The genes are TRBV7-9 and TRBJ2-5, with 7 bases that match TRBD2. CDR1 and CDR2 (germline): SEHNR, FQNEAQ (reference sequence). CDR3 length: 14 amino acids. The V and J ends lost 10 bases and 2 bases, in that order; junction bases with no gene match: 10. Written as DNA, the CDR3 is TGTGCCATCCGGAGGCTAGCGGCTCAAGAGACCCAGTACTTC. This translates into CAIRRLAAQETQYF.

J is TRBJ1-1 and V is TRBV1; the table's D call TRBD1 went unverified against the DNA. TRBV1 is noted as a pseudogene. This CDR3 comprises 14 residues. The CDR3, as DNA: TGCACCAGCAGCCAAGATGGGACAAACACTGAAGCTTTCTTT. Protein: CTSSQDGTNTEAFF.

This chain's CDR3 is CSAPFAGPGVTYGYTF. As DNA, the CDR3 is TGCAGTGCGCCCTTCGCCGGTCCGGGCGTCACCTATGGCTACACCTTC. The V gene is TRBV20-1, the J gene TRBJ1-2; no firm D call. This CDR3 is built from 16 residues. The V end lost 6 bases, the J end lost 4 bases, and 24 bases lay between the germline ends. CDR1 is DFQATT and CDR2 is SNEGSKA in the germline V gene (reference sequence).

The V call is TRBV3-1, the J call TRBJ2-1; 7 nucleotides align to TRBD2. CDR3 length: 13 amino acids. Per the germline V gene, CDR1 is LGHDT and CDR2 is YNNKEL (reference sequence). The V gene end was trimmed by 1 base and the J gene end by 9 bases; junction bases not matched to a gene: 3. The CDR3 is CASSQGEGGEQFF. The CDR3, as DNA: TGTGCCAGCAGCCAAGGGGAGGGAGGTGAGCAGTTCTTC.

The J gene is TRBJ1-5, the V gene TRBV12-3 or TRBV12-4; D perhaps matches TRBD1 (5 bases). With 4 bases removed from V and 2 bases from J, the gap between germline ends came to 12 bases. The CDR3 spans 15 residues. DNA for the CDR3: TGTGCCAGCAGTTCCCCAGGGCATGGCAATCAGCCCCAGCATTTT. It specifies CASSSPGHGNQPQHF.

V gene TRBV6-5 combines with J gene TRBJ1-1, with a possible D match to TRBD1 (5 bases). Germline CDR1 is MNHEY and CDR2 is SVGAGI. V was shortened by 6 bases and J by 4 bases, with 15 bases between the two germline ends. The CDR3 has 14 residues. The CDR3 here is CASRSGLRGTEAFF. The CDR3 DNA sequence: TGTGCCAGCAGATCGGGACTCCGAGGCACTGAAGCTTTCTTT.